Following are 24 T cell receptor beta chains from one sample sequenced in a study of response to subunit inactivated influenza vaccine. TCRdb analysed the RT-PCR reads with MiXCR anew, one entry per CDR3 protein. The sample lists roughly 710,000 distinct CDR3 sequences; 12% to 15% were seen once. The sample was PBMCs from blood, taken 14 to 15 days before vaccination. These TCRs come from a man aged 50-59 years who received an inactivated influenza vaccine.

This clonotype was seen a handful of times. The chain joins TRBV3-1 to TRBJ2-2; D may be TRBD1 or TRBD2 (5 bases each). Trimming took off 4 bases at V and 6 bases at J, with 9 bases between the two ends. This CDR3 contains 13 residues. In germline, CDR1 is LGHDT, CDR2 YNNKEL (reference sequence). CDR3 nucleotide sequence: TGTGCCAGCAGCCGCCAGGGAGCCGGGGAGCTGTTTTTT. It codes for CASSRQGAGELFF.

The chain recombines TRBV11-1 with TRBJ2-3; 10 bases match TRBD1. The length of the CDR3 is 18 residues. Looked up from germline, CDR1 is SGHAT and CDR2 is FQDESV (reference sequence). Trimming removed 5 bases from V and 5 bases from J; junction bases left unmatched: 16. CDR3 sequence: CASSLRLYRDRGEDTQYF. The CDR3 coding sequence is TGTGCCAGCAGCCTCAGATTATACCGGGACAGGGGAGAAGATACGCAGTATTTT.

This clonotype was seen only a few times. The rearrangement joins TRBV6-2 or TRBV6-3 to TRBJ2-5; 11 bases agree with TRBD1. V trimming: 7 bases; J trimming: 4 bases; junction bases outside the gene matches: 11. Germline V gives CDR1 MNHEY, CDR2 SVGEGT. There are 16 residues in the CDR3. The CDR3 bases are TGTGCCAGCACCAACACAAGGACAGGGGGCAGAGAGACCCAGTACTTC. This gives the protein CASTNTRTGGRETQYF.

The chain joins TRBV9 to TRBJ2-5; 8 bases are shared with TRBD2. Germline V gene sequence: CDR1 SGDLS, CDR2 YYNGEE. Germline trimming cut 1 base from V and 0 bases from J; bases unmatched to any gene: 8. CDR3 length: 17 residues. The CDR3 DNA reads TGTGCCAGCAGCGTATCAGCGGGGGTTTCGTACCAAGAGACCCAGTACTTC. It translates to CASSVSAGVSYQETQYF. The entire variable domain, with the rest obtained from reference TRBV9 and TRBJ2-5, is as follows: DSGVTQTPKHLITATGQRVTLRCSPRSGDLSVYWYQQSLDQGLQFLIQYYNGEERAKGNILERFSAQQFPDLHSELNLSSLELGDSALYFCASSVSAGVSYQETQYFGPGTRLLVL.

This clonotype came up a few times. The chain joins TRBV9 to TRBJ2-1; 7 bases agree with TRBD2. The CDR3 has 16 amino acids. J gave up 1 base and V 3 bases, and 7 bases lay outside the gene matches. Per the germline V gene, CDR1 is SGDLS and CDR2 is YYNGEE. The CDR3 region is CASSAYFGGSYNEQFF. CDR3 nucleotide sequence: TGTGCCAGCAGCGCCTATTTCGGGGGGTCCTACAATGAGCAGTTCTTC.

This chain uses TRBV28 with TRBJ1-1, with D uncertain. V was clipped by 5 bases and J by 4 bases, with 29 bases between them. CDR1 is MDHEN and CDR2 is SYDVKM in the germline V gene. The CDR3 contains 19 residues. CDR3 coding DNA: TGTGCCAGCAGTAAACCTACAGTTGTGGATTGGGAGACGAGCACTGAAGCTTTCTTT. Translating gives CASSKPTVVDWETSTEAFF.

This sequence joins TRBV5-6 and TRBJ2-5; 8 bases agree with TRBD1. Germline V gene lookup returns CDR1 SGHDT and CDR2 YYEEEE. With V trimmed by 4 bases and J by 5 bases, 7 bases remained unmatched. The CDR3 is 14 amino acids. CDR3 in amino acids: CASSPRDRRETQYF. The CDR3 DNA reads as TGTGCCAGCAGCCCCCGGGACAGGAGGGAGACCCAGTACTTC.

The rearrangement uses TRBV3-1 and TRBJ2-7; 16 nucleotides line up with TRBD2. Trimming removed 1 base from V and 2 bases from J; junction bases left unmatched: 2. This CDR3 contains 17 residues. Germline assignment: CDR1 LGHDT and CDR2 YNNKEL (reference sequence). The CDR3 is CASSQAGLAGGPYEQYF. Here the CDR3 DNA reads TGTGCCAGCAGCCAAGCGGGACTAGCGGGGGGGCCCTACGAGCAGTACTTC.

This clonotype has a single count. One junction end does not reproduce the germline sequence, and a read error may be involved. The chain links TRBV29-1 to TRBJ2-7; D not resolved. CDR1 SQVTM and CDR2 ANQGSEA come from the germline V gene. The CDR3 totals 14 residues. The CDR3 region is CSVEKAVVPGEQDF. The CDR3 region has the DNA TGCAGCGTTGAAAAGGCTGTGGTCCCCGGCGAGCAGGACTTC.

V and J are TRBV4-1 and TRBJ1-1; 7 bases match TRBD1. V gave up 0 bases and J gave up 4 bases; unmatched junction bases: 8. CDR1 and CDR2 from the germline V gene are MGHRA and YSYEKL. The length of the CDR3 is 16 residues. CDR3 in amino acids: CASSQDGGGWVTEAFF. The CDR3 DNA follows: TGCGCCAGCAGCCAAGATGGAGGGGGCTGGGTCACTGAAGCTTTCTTT.

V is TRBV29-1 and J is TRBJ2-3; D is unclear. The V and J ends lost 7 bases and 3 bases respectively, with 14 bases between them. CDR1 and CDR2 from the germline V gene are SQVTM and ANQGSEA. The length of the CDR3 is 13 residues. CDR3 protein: CSARTRLTDTQYF. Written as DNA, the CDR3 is TGCAGCGCTAGGACGCGATTAACAGATACGCAGTATTTT.

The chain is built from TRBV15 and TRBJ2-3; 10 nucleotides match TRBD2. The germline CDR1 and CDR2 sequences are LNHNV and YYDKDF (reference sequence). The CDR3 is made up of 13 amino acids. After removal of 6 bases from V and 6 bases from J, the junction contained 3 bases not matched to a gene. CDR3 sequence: CATRGTSVDTQYF. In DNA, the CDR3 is TGTGCCACCAGAGGGACTAGCGTGGATACGCAGTATTTT.

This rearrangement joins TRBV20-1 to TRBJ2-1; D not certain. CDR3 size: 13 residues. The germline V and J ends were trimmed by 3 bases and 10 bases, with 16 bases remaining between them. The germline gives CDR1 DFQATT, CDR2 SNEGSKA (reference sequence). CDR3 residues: CSARALGALEQFF. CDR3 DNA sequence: TGCAGTGCTAGGGCCCTTGGAGCGTTGGAGCAGTTCTTC.

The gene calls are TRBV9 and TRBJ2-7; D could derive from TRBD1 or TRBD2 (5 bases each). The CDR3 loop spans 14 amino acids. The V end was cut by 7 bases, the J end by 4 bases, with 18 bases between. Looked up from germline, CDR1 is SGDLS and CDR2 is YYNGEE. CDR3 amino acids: CASDRDGMRYEQYF. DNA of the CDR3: TGTGCCAGCGACCGGGACGGAATGCGATACGAGCAGTACTTC.

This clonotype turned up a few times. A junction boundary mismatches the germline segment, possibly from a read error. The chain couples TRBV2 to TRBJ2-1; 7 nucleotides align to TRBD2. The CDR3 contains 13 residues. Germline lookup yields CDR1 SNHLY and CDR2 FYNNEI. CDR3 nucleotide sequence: TGTGCCAGCAGTGCACAGGCGGGGGACCGACGGGTCTTC. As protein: CASSAQAGDRRVF.

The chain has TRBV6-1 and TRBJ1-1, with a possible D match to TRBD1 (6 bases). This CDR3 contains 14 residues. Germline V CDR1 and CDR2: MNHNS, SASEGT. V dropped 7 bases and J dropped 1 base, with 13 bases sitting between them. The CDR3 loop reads CASNSQGPNTEAFF. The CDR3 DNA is TGTGCCAGCAATAGCCAGGGGCCGAACACTGAAGCTTTCTTT.

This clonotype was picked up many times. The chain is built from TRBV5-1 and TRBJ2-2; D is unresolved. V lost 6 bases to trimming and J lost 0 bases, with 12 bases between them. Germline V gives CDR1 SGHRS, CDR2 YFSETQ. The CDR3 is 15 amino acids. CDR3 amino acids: CASTPLGSNTGELFF. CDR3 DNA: TGCGCCAGCACCCCCCTTGGCTCGAACACCGGGGAGCTGTTTTTT.

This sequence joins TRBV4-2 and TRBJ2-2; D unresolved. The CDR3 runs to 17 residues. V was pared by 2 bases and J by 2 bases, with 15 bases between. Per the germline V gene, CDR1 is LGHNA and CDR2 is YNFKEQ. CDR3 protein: CASSQSGGGANTGELFF. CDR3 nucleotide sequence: TGTGCCAGCAGCCAATCAGGTGGCGGAGCCAACACCGGGGAGCTGTTTTTT.

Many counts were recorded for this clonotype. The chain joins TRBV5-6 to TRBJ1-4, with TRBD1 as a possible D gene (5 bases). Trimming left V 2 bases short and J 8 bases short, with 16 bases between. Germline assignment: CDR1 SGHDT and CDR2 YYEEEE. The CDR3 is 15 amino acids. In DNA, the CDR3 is TGTGCCAGCAGCTTAGGACGGGACCGTCGAGAAAAACTGTTTTTT. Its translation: CASSLGRDRREKLFF.

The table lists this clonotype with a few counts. The CDR3 coding sequence is TGTGCCACCAGCAGACGGGACAGGGGGCTTGGGGATACGCAGTATTTT. It codes for CATSRRDRGLGDTQYF. The V gene is TRBV15, the J gene TRBJ2-3, with 12 bases aligning to TRBD1. The CDR3 is made up of 16 amino acids. Trimming took 2 bases from V and 6 from J; bases not matched to a gene: 6. Per the germline V gene, CDR1 is LNHNV and CDR2 is YYDKDF (reference sequence). Drawing the rest from reference TRBV15 and TRBJ2-3, the complete variable domain is DAMVIQNPRYQVTQFGKPVTLSCSQTLNHNVMYWYQQKSSQAPKLLFHYYDKDFNNEADTPDNFQSRRPNTSFCFLDIRSPGLGDTAMYLCATSRRDRGLGDTQYFGPGTRLTVL.

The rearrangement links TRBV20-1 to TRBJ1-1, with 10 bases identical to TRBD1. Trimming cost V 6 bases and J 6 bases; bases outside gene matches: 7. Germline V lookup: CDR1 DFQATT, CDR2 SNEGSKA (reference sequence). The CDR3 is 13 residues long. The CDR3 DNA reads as TGCAGTGCACACCGGGACAGGGGTTCTGAAGCTTTCTTT. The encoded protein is CSAHRDRGSEAFF.

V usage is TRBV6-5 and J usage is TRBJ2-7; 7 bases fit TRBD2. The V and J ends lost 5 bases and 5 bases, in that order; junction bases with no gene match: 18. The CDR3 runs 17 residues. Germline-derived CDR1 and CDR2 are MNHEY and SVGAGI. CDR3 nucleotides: TGTGCCAGCAGTCACCGCGGGTCGGGGAGGGTCAAGGACGAGCAGTACTTC. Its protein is CASSHRGSGRVKDEQYF.

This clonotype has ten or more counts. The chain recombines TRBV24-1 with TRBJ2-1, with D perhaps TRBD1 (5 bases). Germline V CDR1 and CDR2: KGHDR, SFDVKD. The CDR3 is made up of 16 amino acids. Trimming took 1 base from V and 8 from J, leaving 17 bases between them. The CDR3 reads CATSDLDSIQLDEQFF. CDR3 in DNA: TGTGCCACCAGTGATTTAGACAGCATCCAGCTCGATGAGCAGTTCTTC.

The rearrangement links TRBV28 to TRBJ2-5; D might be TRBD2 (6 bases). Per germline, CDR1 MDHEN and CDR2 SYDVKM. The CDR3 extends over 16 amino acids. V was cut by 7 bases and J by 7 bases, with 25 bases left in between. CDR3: CASTPLGLDVLPTQYF. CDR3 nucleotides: TGTGCCAGCACTCCTTTGGGACTGGATGTTCTTCCGACCCAGTACTTC.